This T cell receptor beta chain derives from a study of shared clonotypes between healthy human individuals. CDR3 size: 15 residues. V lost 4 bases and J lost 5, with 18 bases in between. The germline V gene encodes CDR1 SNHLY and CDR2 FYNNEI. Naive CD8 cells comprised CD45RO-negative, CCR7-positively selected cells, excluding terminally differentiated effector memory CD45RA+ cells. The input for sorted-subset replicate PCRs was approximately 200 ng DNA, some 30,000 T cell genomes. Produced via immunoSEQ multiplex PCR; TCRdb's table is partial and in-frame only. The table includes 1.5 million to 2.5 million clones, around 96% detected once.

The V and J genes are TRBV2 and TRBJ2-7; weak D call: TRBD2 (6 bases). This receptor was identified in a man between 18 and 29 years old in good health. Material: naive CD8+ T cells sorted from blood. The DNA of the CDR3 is TGTGCCAGCAGTGCCGGGCCGGGAGTAGGCGACGAGCAGTACTTC. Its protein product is CASSAGPGVGDEQYF.